A single sample gave rise to the 9 T cell receptor beta chains below, sequenced in a study of response to subunit inactivated influenza vaccine. TCRdb processed the RT-PCR reads anew with MiXCR; each CDR3 protein has one entry. The table includes around 650,000 distinct CDR3 sequences, about a sixth detected once. The sample was PBMCs from blood, taken about 13 days after vaccination. The source is a man aged 50-60 years who received an inactivated influenza vaccine.

This clonotype appeared a few times. The rearrangement links TRBV15 to TRBJ2-7; TRBD2 matches at 13 bases. After removal of 4 bases from V and 5 bases from J, the junction contained 11 bases not matched to a gene. The germline V gene has CDR1 LNHNV and CDR2 YYDKDF (reference sequence). The CDR3 has 17 residues. The CDR3 coding sequence is TGTGCCACCAGCAAGGATCCCGGGACTAGCGGGATCAACGAGCAGTACTTC. Protein: CATSKDPGTSGINEQYF.

This chain links TRBV4-2 with TRBJ2-2; 8 bases align to TRBD2. Germline V gene lookup returns CDR1 LGHNA and CDR2 YNFKEQ. This CDR3 comprises 17 residues. V shed 4 bases and J 0 bases; nucleotides not matched to a gene: 7. CDR3 DNA: TGTGCCAGCAGCCCCGAAAGCGGGGGACCGAACACCGGGGAGCTGTTTTTT. Protein: CASSPESGGPNTGELFF.

This clonotype was detected only a few times. The rearrangement links TRBV7-6 to TRBJ1-5; possible D gene TRBD1, 5 bases. Germline loops: CDR1 SGHVS, CDR2 FNYEAQ. The CDR3 has 15 amino acids. V was pared by 3 bases and J by 7 bases, with 16 bases between. CDR3 coding DNA: TGTGCCAGCAGCTTTCTAGCGGGGACGAGACAGCCCCAGCATTTT. Residues: CASSFLAGTRQPQHF.

The CDR3 region has the DNA TGTGCCAGCAGTGCCCTAAAGACAGGCCCCACCGGGGAGCTGTTTTTT. Translated, it gives CASSALKTGPTGELFF. The chain joins TRBV12-3 or TRBV12-4 to TRBJ2-2, with D tentatively TRBD1 (6 bases). V shed 5 bases and J shed 4 bases, with 17 bases lying between them. The CDR3 runs 16 residues.

This chain uses TRBV27 with TRBJ2-5; D remains unclear. CDR1 MNHEY and CDR2 SMNVEV come from the germline V gene (reference sequence). V lost 0 bases to trimming and J lost 0 bases, with 8 bases between them. There are 15 residues in the CDR3. As DNA, the CDR3 is TGTGCCAGCAGTTTATCGGTGCTGAACCAAGAGACCCAGTACTTC. Translated: CASSLSVLNQETQYF.

The CDR3 DNA reads TGTGCCAGCGGTACTAGGCTCCACGAGCAGTACTTC. This codes for CASGTRLHEQYF. The chain recombines TRBV2 with TRBJ2-7, with D perhaps matching TRBD2 (5 bases). The CDR3 has 12 residues. Deletions cut 8 bases from V and 5 bases from J, with 13 bases between. From germline, CDR1 is SNHLY and CDR2 FYNNEI.

This clonotype was seen only a few times. V is TRBV7-2 and J is TRBJ2-1; possibly TRBD2 for D (5 bases). In germline, CDR1 is SGHTA, CDR2 FQGNSA. V was shortened by 3 bases and J by 8 bases, with 14 bases between the two germline ends. This CDR3 contains 14 residues. The CDR3 nucleotides are TGTGCCAGCAGCTTTGCGTCGAGGGCCGATGAGCAGTTCTTC. Translation gives CASSFASRADEQFF.

This clonotype has just a few counts. V and J are TRBV12-3 or TRBV12-4 and TRBJ2-7; 7 bases agree with TRBD1. The CDR3 extends over 14 amino acids. The V segment lost 5 bases and the J segment 4 bases; nucleotides outside the gene matches: 8. CDR3 amino acids: CASSLLPGQYEQYF. The CDR3, as DNA: TGTGCCAGCAGTCTTTTGCCGGGACAGTACGAGCAGTACTTC.

This clonotype has ten or more counts. V gene TRBV3-1 combines with J gene TRBJ1-1; weak D call: TRBD1 (6 bases). CDR1 and CDR2 from the germline V gene are LGHDT and YNNKEL (reference sequence). The CDR3 is 12 amino acids. The ends were cut back, 2 bases at V and 5 bases at J, with 6 bases in the middle. The DNA for the CDR3 is TGTGCCAGCAGCCAAAGGGGGACTGAAGCTTTCTTT. Translated, it gives CASSQRGTEAFF.